This T cell receptor (beta chain) was identified in a study of OX40 agonist ivuxolimab in advanced cancers. Study-level findings and limits: The expanded peripheral T cells' antigen specificity was not determined.

The CDR3 consists of 12 residues. Deletions cut 6 bases from V and 3 bases from J, with 6 bases between. Germline CDR1 reads SGHRS; CDR2 reads YFSETQ. Points on this clone: Its target is not known.

TCRdb's table, derived via immunoSEQ multiplex PCR, lists solely in-frame clones and lacks some. The table records more than 70,000 clones, roughly nine tenths of them present only once. Here the sequenced sample was CD4+ or CD8+ T cells sorted from blood, taken in a trial of the OX40 agonist ivuxolimab. This TCR was sampled from an adult with an advanced solid tumor such as melanoma, head and neck, liver or kidney cancer. This chain uses TRBV5-1 with TRBJ2-2; D remains unclear. CDR3 protein: CASTPYTGELFF. For the CDR3, the DNA is TGCGCCAGCACCCCGTACACCGGGGAGCTGTTTTTT. The complete variable domain, with remaining parts taken from reference TRBV5-1 and TRBJ2-2, reads KAGVTQTPRYLIKTRGQQVTLSCSPISGHRSVSWYQQTPGQGLQFLFEYFSETQRNKGNFPGRFSGRQFSNSRSEMNVSTLELGDSALYLCASTPYTGELFFGEGSRLTVL.